At least ten counts were recorded for the clone carrying this TCR beta chain. Its antigen is not identified. The data are from a study of T cells after yellow fever vaccination. Study observations and caveats: Most clones from primary vaccination resurfaced after the booster (96% CD4, around 91% CD8).

MiXCR, applied by TCRdb to the 5' RACE reads, yields one record per CDR3 protein. The table includes about 240,000 distinct CDR3 sequences, about 7.1% detected once. CDR3 length: 17 residues. Losses at the gene ends were 0 bases for V and 6 bases for J; bases not matched to a gene: 8. Per the germline V gene, CDR1 is LGHNA and CDR2 is YNFKEQ. Here the sequenced sample was CD4+ T cells sorted from PBMCs, taken 15 days after the yellow fever booster vaccination. The receptor's source is a man aged 25 to 45 who received the YFV17D yellow fever vaccine. This chain uses TRBV4-2 with TRBJ2-1; 10 positions match TRBD2. For the CDR3, the DNA is TGTGCCAGCAGCCAAGAAAGCGGGTCTAGCGGGGGCAATGAGCAGTTCTTC. The encoded protein is CASSQESGSSGGNEQFF.